This entry describes one T cell receptor beta chain. This sample was included in a study of OX40 agonist ivuxolimab in advanced cancers. The protocol was immunoSEQ multiplex PCR, while the TCRdb copy is restricted to in-frame clones and leaves out a portion. The data hold 91,000 or so clones, with 65% to 90% observed a single time. This CDR3 comprises 14 residues. In germline, CDR1 is MDHEN, CDR2 SYDVKM. J was trimmed by 3 bases and V by 6 bases; bases with no gene match: 6. This chain connects TRBV28 to TRBJ1-2; TRBD1 matches at 8 bases. The input for sequencing was CD4+ or CD8+ T cells sorted from blood, taken in a trial of the OX40 agonist ivuxolimab. This sequence was found in an adult with an advanced solid tumor such as melanoma, head and neck, liver or kidney cancer. CDR3 region: CASREQGGDYGYTF. CDR3 DNA sequence: TGTGCCAGCAGAGAACAGGGGGGTGACTATGGCTACACCTTC.